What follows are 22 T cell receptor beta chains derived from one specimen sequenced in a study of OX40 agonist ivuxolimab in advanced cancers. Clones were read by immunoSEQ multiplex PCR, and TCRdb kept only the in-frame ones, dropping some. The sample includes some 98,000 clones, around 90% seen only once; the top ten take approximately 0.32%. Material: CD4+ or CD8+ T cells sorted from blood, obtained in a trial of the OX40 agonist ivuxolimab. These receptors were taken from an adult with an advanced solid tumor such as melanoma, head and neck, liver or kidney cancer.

The CDR3 is CASRPGQSNTDTQYF. The CDR3 DNA reads as TGTGCCAGCAGACCGGGACAGAGCAACACAGATACGCAGTATTTT. The chain carries TRBV6-1 and TRBJ2-3, with 7 bases aligning to TRBD1. J was trimmed by 2 bases and V by 6 bases; bases with no gene match: 8. CDR3 length equals 15 residues. Germline V lookup: CDR1 MNHNS, CDR2 SASEGT.

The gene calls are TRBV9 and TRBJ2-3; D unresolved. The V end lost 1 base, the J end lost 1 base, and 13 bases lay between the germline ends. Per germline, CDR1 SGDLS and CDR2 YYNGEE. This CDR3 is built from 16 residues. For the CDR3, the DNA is TGTGCCAGCAGCGTAAATAAGGGTTGGGGCACAGATACGCAGTATTTT. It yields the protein CASSVNKGWGTDTQYF.

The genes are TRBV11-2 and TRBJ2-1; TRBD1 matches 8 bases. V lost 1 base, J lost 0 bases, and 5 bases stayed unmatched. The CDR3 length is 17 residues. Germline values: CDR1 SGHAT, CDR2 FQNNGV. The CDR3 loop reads CASSLGTGSSSYNEQFF. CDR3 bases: TGTGCCAGCAGCTTAGGGACAGGGTCTTCCTCCTACAATGAGCAGTTCTTC.

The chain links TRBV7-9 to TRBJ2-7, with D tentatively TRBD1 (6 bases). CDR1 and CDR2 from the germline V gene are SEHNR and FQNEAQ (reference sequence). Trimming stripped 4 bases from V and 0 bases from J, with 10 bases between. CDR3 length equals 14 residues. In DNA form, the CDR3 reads TGTGCCAGCAGCTCACAGGGTAGCTCCTACGAGCAGTACTTC. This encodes CASSSQGSSYEQYF.

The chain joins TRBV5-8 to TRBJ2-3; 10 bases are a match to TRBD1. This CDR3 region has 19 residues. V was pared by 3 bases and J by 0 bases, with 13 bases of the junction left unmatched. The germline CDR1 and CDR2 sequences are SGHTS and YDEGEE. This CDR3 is CASSSPTGGLLTSTDTQYF. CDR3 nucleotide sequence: TGTGCCAGCAGCTCACCGACAGGGGGCTTGTTAACTAGCACAGATACGCAGTATTTT.

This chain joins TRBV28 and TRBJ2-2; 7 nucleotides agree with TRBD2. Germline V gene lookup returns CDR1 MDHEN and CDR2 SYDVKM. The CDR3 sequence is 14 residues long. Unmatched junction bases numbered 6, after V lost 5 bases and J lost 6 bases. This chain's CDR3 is CASSRGLPPGELFF. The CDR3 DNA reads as TGTGCCAGCAGTAGGGGACTACCGCCCGGGGAGCTGTTTTTT.

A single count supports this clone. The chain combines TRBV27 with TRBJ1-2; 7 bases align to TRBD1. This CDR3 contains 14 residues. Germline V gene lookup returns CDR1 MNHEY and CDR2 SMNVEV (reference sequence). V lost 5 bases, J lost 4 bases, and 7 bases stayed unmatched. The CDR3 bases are TGTGCCAGCAGTGCCCGACAGGGAGCCTATGGCTACACCTTC. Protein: CASSARQGAYGYTF.

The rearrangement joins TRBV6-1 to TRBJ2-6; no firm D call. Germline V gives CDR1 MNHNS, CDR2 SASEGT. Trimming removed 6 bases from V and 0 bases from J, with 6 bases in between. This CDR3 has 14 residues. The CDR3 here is CASSAGSGANVLTF. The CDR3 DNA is TGTGCCAGCAGCGCAGGCTCTGGGGCCAACGTCCTGACTTTC.

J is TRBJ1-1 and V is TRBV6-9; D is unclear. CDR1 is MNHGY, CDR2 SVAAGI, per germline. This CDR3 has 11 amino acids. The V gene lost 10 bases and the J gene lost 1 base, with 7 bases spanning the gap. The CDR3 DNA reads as TGTGCCACCCGGGGGAACACTGAAGCTTTCTTT. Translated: CATRGNTEAFF.

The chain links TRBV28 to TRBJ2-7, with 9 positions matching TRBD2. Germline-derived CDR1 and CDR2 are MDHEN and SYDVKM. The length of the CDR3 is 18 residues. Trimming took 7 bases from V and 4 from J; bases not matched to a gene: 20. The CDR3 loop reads CASIPFWVAREGQYEQYF. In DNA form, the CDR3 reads TGTGCCAGCATACCCTTTTGGGTTGCGCGGGAGGGCCAGTACGAGCAGTACTTC.

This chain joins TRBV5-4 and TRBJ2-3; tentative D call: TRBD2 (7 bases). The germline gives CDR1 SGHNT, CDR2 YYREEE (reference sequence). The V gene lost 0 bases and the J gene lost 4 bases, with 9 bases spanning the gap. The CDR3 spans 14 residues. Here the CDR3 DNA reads TGTGCCAGCAGCTTGGCGGGGGGCGCAGATACGCAGTATTTT. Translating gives CASSLAGGADTQYF.

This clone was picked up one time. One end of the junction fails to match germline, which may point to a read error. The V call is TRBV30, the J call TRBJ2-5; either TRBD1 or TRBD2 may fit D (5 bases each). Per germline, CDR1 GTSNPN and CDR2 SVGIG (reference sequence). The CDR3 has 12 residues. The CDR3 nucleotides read TGCGCCGGGGCAAGCGCCCAAGAGACCCAGTACTTC. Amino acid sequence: CAGASAQETQYF.

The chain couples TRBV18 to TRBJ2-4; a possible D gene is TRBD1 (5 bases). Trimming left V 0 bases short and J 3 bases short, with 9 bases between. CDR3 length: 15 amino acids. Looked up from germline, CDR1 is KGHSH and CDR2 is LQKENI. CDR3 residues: CASSPPQGGKNIQYF. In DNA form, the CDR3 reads TGTGCCAGCTCACCACCCCAGGGCGGCAAAAACATTCAGTACTTC.

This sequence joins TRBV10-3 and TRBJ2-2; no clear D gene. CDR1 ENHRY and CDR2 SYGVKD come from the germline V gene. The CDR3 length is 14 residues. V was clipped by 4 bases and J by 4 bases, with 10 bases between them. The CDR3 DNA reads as TGTGCCATCAGTGCTCAACAGAGCACCGGGGAGCTGTTTTTT. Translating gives CAISAQQSTGELFF.

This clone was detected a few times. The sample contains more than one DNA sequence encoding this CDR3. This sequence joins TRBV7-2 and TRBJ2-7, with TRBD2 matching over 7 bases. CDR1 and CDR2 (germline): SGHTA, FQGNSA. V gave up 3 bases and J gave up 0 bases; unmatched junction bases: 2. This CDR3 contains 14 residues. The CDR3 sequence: CASSFGGGSYEQYF. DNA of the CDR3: TGTGCCAGCAGCTTTGGGGGGGGCTCCTACGAGCAGTACTTC.

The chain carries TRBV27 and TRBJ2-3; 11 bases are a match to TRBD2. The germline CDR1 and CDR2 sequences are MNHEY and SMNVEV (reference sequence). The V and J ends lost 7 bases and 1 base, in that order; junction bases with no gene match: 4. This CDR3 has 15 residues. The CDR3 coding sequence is TGTGCCAGCAAAACTAGCGGGAGCCGCACAGATACGCAGTATTTT. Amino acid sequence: CASKTSGSRTDTQYF.

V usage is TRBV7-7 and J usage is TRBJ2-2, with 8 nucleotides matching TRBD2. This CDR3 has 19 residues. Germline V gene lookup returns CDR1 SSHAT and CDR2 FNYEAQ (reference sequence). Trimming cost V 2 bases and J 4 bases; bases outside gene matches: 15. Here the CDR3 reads CASSLFGGVREEGTGELFF. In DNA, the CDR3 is TGTGCCAGCAGCTTATTTGGCGGTGTGCGGGAGGAGGGCACCGGGGAGCTGTTTTTT.

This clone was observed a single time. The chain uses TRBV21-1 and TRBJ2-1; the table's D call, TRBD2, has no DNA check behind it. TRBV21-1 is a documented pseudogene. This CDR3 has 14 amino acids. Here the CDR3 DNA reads TGTGCCAGCAGCCCCAGCGGGAGCGGGAATGAGCAGTTCTTC. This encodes CASSPSGSGNEQFF.

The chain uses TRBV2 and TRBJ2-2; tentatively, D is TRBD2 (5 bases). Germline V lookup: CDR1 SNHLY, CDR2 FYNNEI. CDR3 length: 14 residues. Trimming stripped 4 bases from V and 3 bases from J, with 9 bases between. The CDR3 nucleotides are TGTGCCAGCAGTGGGACTCGGGACACCGGGGAGCTGTTTTTT. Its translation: CASSGTRDTGELFF.

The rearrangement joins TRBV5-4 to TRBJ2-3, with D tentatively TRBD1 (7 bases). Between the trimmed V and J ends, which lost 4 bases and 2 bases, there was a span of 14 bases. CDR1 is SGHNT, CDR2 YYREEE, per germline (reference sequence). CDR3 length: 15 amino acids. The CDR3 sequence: CASSPGGSDTDTQYF. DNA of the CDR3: TGTGCCAGCAGCCCAGGGGGGTCGGACACAGATACGCAGTATTTT.

The CDR3 loop is CASSLRRNTEAFF. CDR3 coding DNA: TGTGCCAGCAGCTTACGGAGGAACACTGAAGCTTTCTTT. The chain joins TRBV7-7 to TRBJ1-1; unclear D gene. The germline CDR1 and CDR2 sequences are SSHAT and FNYEAQ (reference sequence). The CDR3 extends over 13 amino acids. V gave up 2 bases and J gave up 1 base, with 5 bases separating them.

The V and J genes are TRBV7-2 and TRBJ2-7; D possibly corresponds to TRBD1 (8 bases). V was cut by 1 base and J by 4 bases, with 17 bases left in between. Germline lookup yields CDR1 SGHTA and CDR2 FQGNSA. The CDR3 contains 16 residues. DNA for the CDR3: TGTGCCAGCAGCTTAGTCGGAGGGAGGGACAGGTACGAGCAGTACTTC. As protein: CASSLVGGRDRYEQYF. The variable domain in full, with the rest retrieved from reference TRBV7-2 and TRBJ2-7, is GAGVSQSPSNKVTEKGKDVELRCDPISGHTALYWYRQSLGQGLEFLIYFQGNSAPDKSGLPSDRFSAERTGGSVSTLTIQRTQQEDSAVYLCASSLVGGRDRYEQYFGPGTRLTVT.